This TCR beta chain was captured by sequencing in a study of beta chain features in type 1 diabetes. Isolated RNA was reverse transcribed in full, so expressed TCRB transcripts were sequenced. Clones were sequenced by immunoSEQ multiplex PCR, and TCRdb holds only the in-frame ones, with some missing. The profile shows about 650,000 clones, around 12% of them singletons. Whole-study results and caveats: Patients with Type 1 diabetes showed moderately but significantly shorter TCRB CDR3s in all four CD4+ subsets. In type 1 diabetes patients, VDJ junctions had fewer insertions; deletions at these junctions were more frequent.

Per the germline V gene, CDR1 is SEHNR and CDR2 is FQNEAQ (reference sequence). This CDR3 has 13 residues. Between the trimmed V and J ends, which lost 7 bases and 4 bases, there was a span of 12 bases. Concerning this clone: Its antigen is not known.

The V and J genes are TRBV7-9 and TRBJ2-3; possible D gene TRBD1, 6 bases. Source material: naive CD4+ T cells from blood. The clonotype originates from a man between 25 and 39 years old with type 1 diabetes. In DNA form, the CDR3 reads TGTGCCAGCAACACTGCAGGGGCAGATACGCAGTATTTT. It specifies CASNTAGADTQYF. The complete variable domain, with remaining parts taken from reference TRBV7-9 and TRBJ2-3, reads DTGVSQNPRHKITKRGQNVTFRCDPISEHNRLYWYRQTLGQGPEFLTYFQNEAQLEKSRLLSDRFSAERPKGSFSTLEIQRTEQGDSAMYLCASNTAGADTQYFGPGTRLTVL.